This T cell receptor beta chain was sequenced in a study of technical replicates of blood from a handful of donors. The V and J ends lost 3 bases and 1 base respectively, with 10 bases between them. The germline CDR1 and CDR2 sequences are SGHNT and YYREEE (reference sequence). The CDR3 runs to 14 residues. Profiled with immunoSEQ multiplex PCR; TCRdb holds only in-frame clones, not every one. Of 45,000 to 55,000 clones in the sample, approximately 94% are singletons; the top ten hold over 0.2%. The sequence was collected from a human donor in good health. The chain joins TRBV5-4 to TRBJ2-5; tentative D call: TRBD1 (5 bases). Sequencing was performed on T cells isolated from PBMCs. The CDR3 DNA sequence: TGTGCCAGCAGCTCCAGGGCCGGCCAAGAGACCCAGTACTTC. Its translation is CASSSRAGQETQYF. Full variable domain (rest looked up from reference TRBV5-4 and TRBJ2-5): ETGVTQSPTHLIKTRGQQVTLRCSSQSGHNTVSWYQQALGQGPQFIFQYYREEENGRGNFPPRFSGLQFPNYSSELNVNALELDDSALYLCASSSRAGQETQYFGPGTRLLVL.